These 18 T cell receptor beta chains were sequenced from one sample in a study of cytomegalovirus exposure and HLA in healthy donors (dated by TCRdb to about 2017). Preparation of the library involved the immunoSEQ multiplex PCR assay. TCRdb retrieved this table from immuneACCESS and kept in-frame rearrangements only. Not all clones are present; in checked studies, unresolved V genes account for under half, and no reason is known for the remainder. In this sample the table shows around 65,000 clones, about 92% of which occur a single time. The ten largest clones capture about 5% of the sample. Sequencing input: PBMCs. The receptors come from a man in his late teens or twenties in good health and CMV-seropositive.

The chain uses TRBV2 and TRBJ2-3, with 7 nucleotides matching TRBD2. The ends lost 6 bases at V and 5 bases at J; junction bases unmatched: 8. The length of the CDR3 is 14 residues. Per the germline V gene, CDR1 is SNHLY and CDR2 is FYNNEI. The CDR3 loop reads CASSWTSSGDTQYF. CDR3 DNA sequence: TGTGCCAGCAGCTGGACTAGTTCGGGAGATACGCAGTATTTT.

This clone was seen a single time. This rearrangement joins TRBV28 to TRBJ2-7; tentative D call: TRBD1 (5 bases). From germline, CDR1 is MDHEN and CDR2 SYDVKM. The CDR3 contains 14 residues. V gave up 1 base and J gave up 5 bases, with 12 bases separating them. CDR3 region: CASSLFQGVHEQYF. CDR3 DNA sequence: TGTGCCAGCAGTTTATTTCAAGGGGTCCACGAGCAGTACTTC.

The V gene is TRBV5-4, the J gene TRBJ2-7; 10 bases match TRBD2. CDR3 size: 17 residues. Unmatched junction bases numbered 8, after V lost 0 bases and J lost 2 bases. Germline V gene data show CDR1 as SGHNT and CDR2 as YYREEE (reference sequence). The CDR3 DNA follows: TGTGCCAGCAGCTTGGGAGGGGGGCTAGCGGGGGCCTACGAGCAGTACTTC. Translated, it gives CASSLGGGLAGAYEQYF.

This clone has only one observation. The V and J genes are TRBV7-6 and TRBJ2-7; 7 positions match TRBD2. V gave up 4 bases and J gave up 0 bases; unmatched junction bases: 12. The CDR3 has 17 amino acids. Germline V gene lookup returns CDR1 SGHVS and CDR2 FNYEAQ. The CDR3 DNA reads as TGTGCCAGCAGCTCCCGGGTGGGAGGGATGAGCTCCTACGAGCAGTACTTC. This gives the protein CASSSRVGGMSSYEQYF.

This clone has only one observation. The genes are TRBV28 and TRBJ2-1; 10 nucleotides agree with TRBD2. The trim removed 5 bases at V and 1 base at J, leaving 8 bases unmatched. This CDR3 region has 17 residues. Germline V gene data show CDR1 as MDHEN and CDR2 as SYDVKM. The DNA of the CDR3 is TGTGCCAGCAGTCTCGGGACTAGCGAACCGTCCTACAATGAGCAGTTCTTC. The encoded protein is CASSLGTSEPSYNEQFF.

The V gene is TRBV29-1, the J gene TRBJ1-4, with D uncertain. This CDR3 region has 12 residues. V lost 4 bases and J lost 0, with 3 bases in between. Germline V gives CDR1 SQVTM, CDR2 ANQGSEA. The CDR3 DNA follows: TGCAGCGTTGCTGCAACTAATGAAAAACTGTTTTTT. This gives the protein CSVAATNEKLFF.

The rearrangement uses TRBV27 and TRBJ2-7, with 8 positions matching TRBD1. With V trimmed by 3 bases and J by 2 bases, 3 bases remained unmatched. This CDR3 is 14 amino acids long. Germline V gene lookup returns CDR1 MNHEY and CDR2 SMNVEV (reference sequence). The CDR3 is CASSFAGGPYEQYF. Here the CDR3 DNA reads TGTGCCAGCAGTTTCGCAGGGGGCCCCTACGAGCAGTACTTC.

This clone has just a few counts. V and J are TRBV5-4 and TRBJ2-7; 11 bases fit TRBD1. This CDR3 region has 13 residues. V gave up 3 bases and J gave up 4 bases; unmatched junction bases: 0. CDR1 and CDR2 from the germline V gene are SGHNT and YYREEE (reference sequence). The CDR3 DNA follows: TGTGCCAGCAGCTGGGACAGGGGGTACGAGCAGTACTTC. Translating gives CASSWDRGYEQYF.

V gene TRBV6-1 combines with J gene TRBJ2-2, with TRBD1 matching over 8 bases. Germline V CDR1 and CDR2: MNHNS, SASEGT. Trimming at V came to 4 bases and at J to 4 bases, leaving 2 bases not matched to a gene. CDR3 size: 14 residues. The CDR3 sequence is CASSVDRGTGELFF. The CDR3, as DNA: TGTGCCAGCAGTGTAGACAGGGGCACCGGGGAGCTGTTTTTT.

The rearrangement uses TRBV4-1 and TRBJ2-2; weak D call: TRBD2 (5 bases). The germline gives CDR1 MGHRA, CDR2 YSYEKL. The CDR3 runs 15 residues. V was cut by 4 bases and J by 1 base, with 10 bases left in between. In DNA form, the CDR3 reads TGCGCCAGCAGCCCCGGACTCATGAACACCGGGGAGCTGTTTTTT. Amino acids: CASSPGLMNTGELFF.

The chain carries TRBV19 and TRBJ2-1, with 10 bases lining up with TRBD2. The CDR3 contains 16 residues. The germline CDR1 and CDR2 sequences are LNHDA and SQIVND (reference sequence). V was pared by 4 bases and J by 4 bases, with 7 bases of the junction left unmatched. The CDR3 sequence is CASSTQREGKYNEQFF. CDR3 DNA sequence: TGTGCCAGTAGTACACAGCGGGAGGGGAAATACAATGAGCAGTTCTTC.

V is TRBV9 and J is TRBJ2-1; no clear D. This CDR3 contains 13 residues. Trimming cost V 1 base and J 5 bases, with 7 bases left between them. Germline CDR1 is SGDLS and CDR2 is YYNGEE. DNA of the CDR3: TGTGCCAGCAGCGTATTTTTAAACAATGAGCAGTTCTTC. Translated, it gives CASSVFLNNEQFF.

The chain couples TRBV28 to TRBJ1-2, with D maybe TRBD1 (6 bases). The CDR3 is 16 residues long. The V and J ends lost 4 bases and 0 bases respectively, with 15 bases between them. Germline V gene data show CDR1 as MDHEN and CDR2 as SYDVKM. CDR3 in amino acids: CASSWLAGATNYGYTF. The CDR3 DNA sequence: TGTGCCAGCAGTTGGCTTGCAGGGGCTACTAACTATGGCTACACCTTC.

This clone is a singleton in its sample. This chain uses TRBV11-2 with TRBJ2-3; 8 bases agree with TRBD1. This CDR3 comprises 14 residues. Germline values: CDR1 SGHAT, CDR2 FQNNGV. V lost 6 bases to trimming and J lost 3 bases; unmatched junction nucleotides: 5. The CDR3 loop reads CASRWDRITDTQYF. The CDR3 DNA sequence: TGTGCCAGCAGGTGGGACAGGATTACAGATACGCAGTATTTT.

The chain is built from TRBV27 and TRBJ2-7, with 7 bases matching TRBD1. The CDR3 extends over 13 amino acids. The junction had 7 bases not matched to a gene; V was cut back by 5 bases and J by 6 bases. Per germline, CDR1 MNHEY and CDR2 SMNVEV (reference sequence). CDR3 nucleotide sequence: TGTGCCAGCAGTCCGACGACAGGGTCCGAGCAGTACTTC. Protein product: CASSPTTGSEQYF.

The chain is built from TRBV15 and TRBJ2-1, with TRBD2 matching 9 bases. The CDR3 is 18 residues long. From germline, CDR1 is LNHNV and CDR2 YYDKDF (reference sequence). The V and J ends lost 1 base and 2 bases, in that order; junction bases with no gene match: 9. Written as DNA, the CDR3 is TGTGCCACCAGCAGAGGGGGCATGACTAGCGGAACCTACAATGAGCAGTTCTTC. Encoded protein: CATSRGGMTSGTYNEQFF.

CDR3 sequence reads: CASSPLAASYEQYF. The CDR3 DNA reads TGCGCCAGCAGCCCACTAGCTGCGTCCTACGAGCAGTACTTC. The chain carries TRBV4-1 and TRBJ2-7; TRBD2 might be the D (6 bases). Germline-derived CDR1 and CDR2 are MGHRA and YSYEKL. V lost 4 bases, J lost 1 base, and 11 bases lay in between. This CDR3 has 14 amino acids.

The chain employs TRBV5-1 and TRBJ2-3, with 13 bases matching TRBD2. There are 22 residues in the CDR3. Germline CDR1 is SGHRS and CDR2 is YFSETQ. V trimming: 1 base; J trimming: 1 base; junction bases outside the gene matches: 18. The chain's CDR3 is CASSLRRTSGSREGVRTDTQYF. As DNA, the CDR3 is TGCGCCAGCAGCTTGAGAAGGACTAGCGGGAGTAGAGAAGGGGTTCGCACAGATACGCAGTATTTT.